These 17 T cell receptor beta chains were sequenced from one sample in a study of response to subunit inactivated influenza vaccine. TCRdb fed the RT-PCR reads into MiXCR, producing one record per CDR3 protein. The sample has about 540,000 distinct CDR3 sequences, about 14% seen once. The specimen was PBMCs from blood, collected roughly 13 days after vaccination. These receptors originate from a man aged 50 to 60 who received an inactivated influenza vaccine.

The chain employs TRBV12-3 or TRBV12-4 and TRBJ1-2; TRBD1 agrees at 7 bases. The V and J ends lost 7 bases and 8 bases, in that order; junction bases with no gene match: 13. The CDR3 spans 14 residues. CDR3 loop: CASTIIHRGGGYTF. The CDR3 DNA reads TGTGCCAGCACCATCATTCACAGGGGCGGGGGCTACACCTTC.

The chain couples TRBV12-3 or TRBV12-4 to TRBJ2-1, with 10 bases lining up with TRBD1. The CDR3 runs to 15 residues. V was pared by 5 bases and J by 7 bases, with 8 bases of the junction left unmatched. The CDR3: CASSQGQGRMNEQFF. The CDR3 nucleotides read TGTGCCAGCAGTCAGGGACAGGGGAGGATGAATGAGCAGTTCTTC.

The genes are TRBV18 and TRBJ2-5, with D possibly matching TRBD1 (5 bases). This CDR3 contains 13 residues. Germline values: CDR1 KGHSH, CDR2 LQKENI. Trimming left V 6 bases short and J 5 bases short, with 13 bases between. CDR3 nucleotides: TGTGCCAGCTCCGGACAAAACTACGAGACCCAGTACTTC. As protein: CASSGQNYETQYF.

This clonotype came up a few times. In nucleotides, the CDR3 is TGTGCCAGCAGGCGTTCGCCGCAACAAGAGACCCAGTACTTC. Translating gives CASRRSPQQETQYF. The chain joins TRBV12-3 or TRBV12-4 to TRBJ2-5; D unresolved. CDR3 length equals 14 residues. Trimming removed 6 bases at V and 2 bases at J, with 13 bases between.

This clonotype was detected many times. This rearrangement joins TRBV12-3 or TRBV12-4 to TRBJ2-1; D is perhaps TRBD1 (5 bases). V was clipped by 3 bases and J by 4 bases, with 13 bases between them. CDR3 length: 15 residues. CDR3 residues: CASSLGPHRYNEQFF. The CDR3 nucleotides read TGTGCCAGCAGTTTGGGGCCACACCGTTACAATGAGCAGTTCTTC.

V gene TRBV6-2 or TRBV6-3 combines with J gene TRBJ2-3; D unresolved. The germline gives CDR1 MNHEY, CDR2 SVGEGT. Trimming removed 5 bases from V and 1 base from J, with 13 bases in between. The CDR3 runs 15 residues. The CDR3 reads CASSQLPGGTDTQYF. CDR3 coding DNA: TGTGCCAGCAGTCAGCTCCCAGGTGGCACAGATACGCAGTATTTT.

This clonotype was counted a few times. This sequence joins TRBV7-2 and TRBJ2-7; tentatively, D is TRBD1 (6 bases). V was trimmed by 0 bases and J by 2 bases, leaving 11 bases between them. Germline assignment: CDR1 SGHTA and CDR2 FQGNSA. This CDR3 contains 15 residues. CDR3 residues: CASSLAGTRAYEQYF. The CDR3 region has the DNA TGTGCCAGCAGCTTAGCCGGGACAAGGGCCTACGAGCAGTACTTC.

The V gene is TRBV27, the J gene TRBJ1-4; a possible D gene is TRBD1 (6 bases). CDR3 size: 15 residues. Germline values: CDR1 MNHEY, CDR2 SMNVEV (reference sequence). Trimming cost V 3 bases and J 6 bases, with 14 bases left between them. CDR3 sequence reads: CASSFMGAPDEKLFF. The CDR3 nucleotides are TGTGCCAGCAGTTTTATGGGGGCGCCGGATGAAAAACTGTTTTTT.

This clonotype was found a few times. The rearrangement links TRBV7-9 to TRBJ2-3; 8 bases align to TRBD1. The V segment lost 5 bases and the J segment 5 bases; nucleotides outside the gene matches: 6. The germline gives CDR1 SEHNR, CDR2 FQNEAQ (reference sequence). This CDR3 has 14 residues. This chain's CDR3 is CASSRDRGVDTQYF. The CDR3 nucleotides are TGTGCCAGCAGCCGTGACAGGGGAGTAGATACGCAGTATTTT.

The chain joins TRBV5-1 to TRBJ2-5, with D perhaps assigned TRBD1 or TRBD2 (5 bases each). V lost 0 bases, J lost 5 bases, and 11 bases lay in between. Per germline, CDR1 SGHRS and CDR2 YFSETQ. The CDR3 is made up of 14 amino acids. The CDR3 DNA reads TGCGCCAGCAGCTTGGAAGGGGAGTGGGAGACCCAGTACTTC. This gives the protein CASSLEGEWETQYF.

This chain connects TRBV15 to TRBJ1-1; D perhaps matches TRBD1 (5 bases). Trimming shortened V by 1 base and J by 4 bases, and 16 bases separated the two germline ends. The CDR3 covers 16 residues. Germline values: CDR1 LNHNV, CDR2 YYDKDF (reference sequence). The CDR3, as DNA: TGTGCCACCAGCAGAGGATCGGGGCGCCAAGGCACTGAAGCTTTCTTT. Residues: CATSRGSGRQGTEAFF.

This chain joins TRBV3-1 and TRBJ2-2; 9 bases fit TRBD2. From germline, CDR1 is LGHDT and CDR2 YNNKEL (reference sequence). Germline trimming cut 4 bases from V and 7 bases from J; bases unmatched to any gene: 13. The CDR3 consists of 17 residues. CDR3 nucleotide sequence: TGTGCCAGCAGCCCGACATCGGGACTAGCCTTGATCGGGGAGCTGTTTTTT. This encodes CASSPTSGLALIGELFF.

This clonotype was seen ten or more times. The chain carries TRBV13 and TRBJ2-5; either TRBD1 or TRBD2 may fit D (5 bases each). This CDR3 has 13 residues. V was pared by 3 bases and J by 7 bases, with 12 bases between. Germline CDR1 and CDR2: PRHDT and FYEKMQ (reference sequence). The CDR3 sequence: CASSFPRETTQYF. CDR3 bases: TGTGCCAGCAGCTTCCCCAGGGAGACGACCCAGTACTTC.

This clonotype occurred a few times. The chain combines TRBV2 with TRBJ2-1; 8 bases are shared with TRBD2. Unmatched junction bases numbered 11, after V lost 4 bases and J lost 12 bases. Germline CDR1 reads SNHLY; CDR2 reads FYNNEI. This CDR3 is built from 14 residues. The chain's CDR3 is CASSVASGLTGQFF. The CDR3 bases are TGTGCCAGCAGTGTTGCTAGCGGGCTTACGGGGCAGTTCTTC.

Here the CDR3 reads CSARGGTSGRYNQETQYF. CDR3 nucleotide sequence: TGCAGTGCTAGAGGGGGGACTAGCGGGAGGTATAATCAAGAGACCCAGTACTTC. V usage is TRBV20-1 and J usage is TRBJ2-5; TRBD2 agrees at 15 bases. CDR1 is DFQATT, CDR2 SNEGSKA, per germline (reference sequence). The CDR3 spans 18 residues. J was trimmed by 2 bases and V by 1 base; bases with no gene match: 8.

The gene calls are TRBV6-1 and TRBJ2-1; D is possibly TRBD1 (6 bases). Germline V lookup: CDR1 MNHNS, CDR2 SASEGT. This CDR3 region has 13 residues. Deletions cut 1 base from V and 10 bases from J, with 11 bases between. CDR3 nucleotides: TGTGCCAGCAGTGAAGACAGGGTTGGGGAGCAGTTCTTC. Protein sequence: CASSEDRVGEQFF.

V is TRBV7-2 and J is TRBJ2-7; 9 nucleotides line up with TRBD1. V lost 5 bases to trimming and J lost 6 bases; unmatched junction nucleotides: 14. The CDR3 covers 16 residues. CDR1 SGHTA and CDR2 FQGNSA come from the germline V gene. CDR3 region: CASSPKSPGTGSEQYF. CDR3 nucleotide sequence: TGTGCCAGCAGCCCTAAGTCCCCCGGGACAGGGAGCGAGCAGTACTTC. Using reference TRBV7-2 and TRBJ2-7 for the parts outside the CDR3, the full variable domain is GAGVSQSPSNKVTEKGKDVELRCDPISGHTALYWYRQSLGQGLEFLIYFQGNSAPDKSGLPSDRFSAERTGGSVSTLTIQRTQQEDSAVYLCASSPKSPGTGSEQYFGPGTRLTVT.